The source of this T cell receptor delta chain is a study of gamma-delta T cells after stem cell transplantation (dated by TCRdb to about 2016). This clone was seen a few times. There is no known antigen for this receptor. A much larger clone differs from this one at a single base, so this may be a read error. The sample contains more than one DNA sequence encoding this CDR3. As encoded in the germline V gene, CDR1 is GEAIGNYY while CDR2 is EKD. Relative to germline, V is missing 0 bases and J is missing 5 bases, with 22 bases of the junction outside any gene match. Counted from cysteine to phenylalanine, this CDR3 has 20 amino acids. The CDR3 DNA has 60 bases and is translated from base 1. The library was generated by RT-PCR. The data were produced on an Illumina MiSeq. TCRdb called clones afresh from the public reads with CATT; identical DNA rows were later merged. The sample table shows about 15,000 delta-chain clones, and almost 9.5% are seen once. Clones ranked in the top ten supply approximately 66% of the sample.

This receptor was obtained from a human donor. It is not recorded whose cells these are; they may come from a transplant donor. Recombination joined TRDV2 with TRDJ1; 8 of the junction bases match TRDD3. The sequenced material came from gamma-delta T cells. The nucleotide sequence is TGTGCCTGTGACACCGCCGAAGGACTGGGGGCTCACCGAGGGGCGGATAAACTCATCTTT. This encodes CACDTAEGLGAHRGADKLIF.